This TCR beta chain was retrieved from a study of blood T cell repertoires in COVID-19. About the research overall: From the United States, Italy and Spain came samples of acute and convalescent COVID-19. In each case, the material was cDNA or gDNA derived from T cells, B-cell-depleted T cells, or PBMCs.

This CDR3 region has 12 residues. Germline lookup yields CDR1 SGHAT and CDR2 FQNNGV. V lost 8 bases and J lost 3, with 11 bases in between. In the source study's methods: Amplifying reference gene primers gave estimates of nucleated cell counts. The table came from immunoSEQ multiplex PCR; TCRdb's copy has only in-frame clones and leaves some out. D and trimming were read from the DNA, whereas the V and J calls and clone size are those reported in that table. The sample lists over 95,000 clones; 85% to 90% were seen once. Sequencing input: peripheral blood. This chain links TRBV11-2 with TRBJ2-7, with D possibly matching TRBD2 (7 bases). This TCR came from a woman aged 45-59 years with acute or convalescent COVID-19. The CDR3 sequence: CASSRGGYEQYF. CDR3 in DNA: TGTGCCAGCTCAAGGGGGGGCTACGAGCAGTACTTC. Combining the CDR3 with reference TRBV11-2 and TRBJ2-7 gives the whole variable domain EAGVAQSPRYKIIEKRQSVAFWCNPISGHATLYWYQQILGQGPKLLIQFQNNGVVDDSQLPKDRFSAERLKGVDSTLKIQPAKLEDSAVYLCASSRGGYEQYFGPGTRLTVT.